These T cell receptor beta chains were read from a single sample in a study of blood T cell repertoires in COVID-19. The protocol was immunoSEQ multiplex PCR, while the TCRdb copy is restricted to in-frame clones and leaves out a portion. This repertoire shows some 330,000 clones, about four fifths found once; its top ten account for about 4.9%. The sequencing input was PBMCs or T cells enriched from blood (not recorded which). These receptor sequences come from a woman in her 50s who had recovered from COVID-19. Each CDR3 is given with its conserved first and last residue. The D gene is left open where the match is weak. Where a row states a size, it is once, few, many or the class of an expanded clone; other rows omit it.

cdr3_aa: CASSAGPGGAMNTEAFF
cdr3_nt: TGTGCCAGCAGCGCGGGGCCGGGAGGAGCTATGAACACTGAAGCTTTCTTT
j_call: TRBJ1-1
d_call: NA
v_call: TRBV9
clone_size: NA

cdr3_aa: CASSYGEGSEQYF
cdr3_nt: TGTGCCAGCAGTTACGGGGAGGGATCCGAGCAGTACTTC
j_call: TRBJ2-7
d_call: TRBD2
v_call: TRBV6-5
clone_size: NA

cdr3_aa: CASSETGRTSPLHF
cdr3_nt: TGTGCCAGCAGTGAAACAGGGAGAACGTCACCCCTCCACTTT
j_call: TRBJ1-6
d_call: NA
v_call: TRBV25-1
clone_size: NA

cdr3_aa: CASSQDPTGGVFISPLHF
cdr3_nt: TGTGCCAGCAGCCAAGACCCCACAGGGGGCGTCTTTATCTCACCCCTCCACTTT
j_call: TRBJ1-6
d_call: TRBD1
v_call: TRBV7-2
clone_size: NA

cdr3_aa: CASSSRGTGGRQYF
cdr3_nt: TGTGCCAGCAGTTCCCGAGGGACAGGGGGAAGGCAGTACTTC
j_call: TRBJ2-7
d_call: TRBD1
v_call: TRBV27
clone_size: NA

cdr3_aa: CASSGDRGPVDGYTF
cdr3_nt: TGTGCCAGCAGTGGAGACAGGGGGCCGGTTGATGGCTACACCTTC
j_call: TRBJ1-2
d_call: TRBD1
v_call: TRBV2
clone_size: NA

cdr3_aa: CSASAWDRGADTQYF
cdr3_nt: TGCAGTGCCAGTGCCTGGGACAGGGGTGCAGATACGCAGTATTTT
j_call: TRBJ2-3
d_call: TRBD1
v_call: TRBV20-1
clone_size: NA

cdr3_aa: CASSVRTSGRSAGELFF
cdr3_nt: TGTGCCAGCAGCGTACGGACTAGCGGGAGGAGTGCCGGGGAGCTGTTTTTT
j_call: TRBJ2-2
d_call: TRBD2
v_call: TRBV9
clone_size: NA

cdr3_aa: CASSPGQGPGEQFF
cdr3_nt: TGTGCCAGCAGCCCGGGACAGGGTCCGGGTGAGCAGTTCTTC
j_call: TRBJ2-1
d_call: TRBD1
v_call: TRBV7-3
clone_size: NA

cdr3_aa: CASSEGVPGPGYTF
cdr3_nt: TGTGCCAGCAGCGAGGGGGTCCCAGGACCTGGCTACACCTTC
j_call: TRBJ1-2
d_call: NA
v_call: TRBV9
clone_size: once

cdr3_aa: CAWSSYGTGKSPLHF
cdr3_nt: TGTGCCTGGAGTTCTTACGGGACAGGGAAATCACCCCTCCACTTT
j_call: TRBJ1-6
d_call: TRBD1
v_call: TRBV30
clone_size: NA

cdr3_aa: CAISESRLQPQHF
cdr3_nt: TGTGCCATCAGTGAGTCGAGATTGCAGCCCCAGCATTTT
j_call: TRBJ1-5
d_call: NA
v_call: TRBV10-3
clone_size: NA

cdr3_aa: CASSPRAQYYGYTF
cdr3_nt: TGTGCCAGCAGCCCCAGGGCCCAGTATTATGGCTACACCTTC
j_call: TRBJ1-2
d_call: NA
v_call: TRBV3-1/TRBV3-2
clone_size: NA

cdr3_aa: CASSIPTGTGNTIYF
cdr3_nt: TGTGCCAGTAGTATCCCTACAGGGACTGGAAACACCATATATTTT
j_call: TRBJ1-3
d_call: NA
v_call: TRBV19
clone_size: few

cdr3_aa: CSASSFRGNEQFF
cdr3_nt: TGCAGTGCTAGTTCATTCAGAGGCAATGAGCAGTTCTTC
j_call: TRBJ2-1
d_call: NA
v_call: TRBV20-1
clone_size: NA

cdr3_aa: CASSPRGNGGYTF
cdr3_nt: TGTGCCAGCAGTCCAAGGGGTAACGGAGGCTACACCTTC
j_call: TRBJ1-2
d_call: NA
v_call: TRBV2
clone_size: NA

cdr3_aa: CASSVDGQNTEAFF
cdr3_nt: TGTGCCAGCAGCGTTGACGGACAAAACACTGAAGCTTTCTTT
j_call: TRBJ1-1
d_call: NA
v_call: TRBV9
clone_size: NA

cdr3_aa: CASSLDKRGLADYEQYF
cdr3_nt: TGTGCCAGCAGCTTGGACAAACGAGGGCTAGCGGACTACGAGCAGTACTTC
j_call: TRBJ2-7
d_call: TRBD2
v_call: TRBV5-6
clone_size: NA

cdr3_aa: CASSKTPLRGETQYF
cdr3_nt: TGTGCCAGCAGCAAGACTCCCCTTCGAGGGGAGACCCAGTACTTC
j_call: TRBJ2-5
d_call: NA
v_call: TRBV6-5
clone_size: NA

cdr3_aa: CASSEVKGGTGGFNYGYTF
cdr3_nt: TGTGCCAGCAGTGAAGTTAAAGGAGGGACAGGGGGATTTAACTATGGCTACACCTTC
j_call: TRBJ1-2
d_call: TRBD1
v_call: TRBV2
clone_size: NA

cdr3_aa: CATGGQGINYGYTF
cdr3_nt: TGTGCCACCGGTGGACAGGGGATTAACTATGGCTACACCTTC
j_call: TRBJ1-2
d_call: TRBD1
v_call: TRBV5-4
clone_size: NA